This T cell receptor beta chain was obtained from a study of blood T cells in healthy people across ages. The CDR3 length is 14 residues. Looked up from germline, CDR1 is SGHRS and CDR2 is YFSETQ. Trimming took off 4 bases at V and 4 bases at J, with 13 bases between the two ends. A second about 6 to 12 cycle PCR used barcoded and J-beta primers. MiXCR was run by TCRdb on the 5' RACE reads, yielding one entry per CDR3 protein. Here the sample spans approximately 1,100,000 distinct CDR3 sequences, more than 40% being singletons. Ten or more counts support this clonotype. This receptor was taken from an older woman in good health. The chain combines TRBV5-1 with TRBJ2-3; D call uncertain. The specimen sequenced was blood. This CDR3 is CASSISSPADTQYF. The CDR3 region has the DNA TGCGCCAGCAGCATATCCTCCCCGGCAGATACGCAGTATTTT.